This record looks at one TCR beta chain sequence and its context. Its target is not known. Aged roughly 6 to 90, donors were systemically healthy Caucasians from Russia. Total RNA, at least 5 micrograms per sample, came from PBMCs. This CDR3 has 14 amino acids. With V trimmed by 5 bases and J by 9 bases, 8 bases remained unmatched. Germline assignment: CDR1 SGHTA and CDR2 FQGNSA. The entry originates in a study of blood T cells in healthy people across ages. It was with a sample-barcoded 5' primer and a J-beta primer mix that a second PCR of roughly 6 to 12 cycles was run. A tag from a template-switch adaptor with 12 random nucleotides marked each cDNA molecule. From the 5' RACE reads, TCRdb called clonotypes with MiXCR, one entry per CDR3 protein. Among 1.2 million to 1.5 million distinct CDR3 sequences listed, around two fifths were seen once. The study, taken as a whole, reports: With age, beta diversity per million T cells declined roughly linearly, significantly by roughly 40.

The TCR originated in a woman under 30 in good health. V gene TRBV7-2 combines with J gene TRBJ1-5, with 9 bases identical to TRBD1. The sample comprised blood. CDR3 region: CASSLGGQGSPQHF. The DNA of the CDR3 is TGTGCCAGCAGCCTTGGGGGACAGGGTTCGCCCCAGCATTTT.